Each of the 28 T cell receptor beta chains below was sequenced from the same sample in a study of blood T cell repertoires in COVID-19. Using immunoSEQ multiplex PCR, the repertoire was profiled, and TCRdb retains in-frame clones only, with some absent. The sample includes fewer than 300,000 clones, 91% of them seen just once. Sequences were obtained from peripheral blood. These receptors were collected from a woman in her twenties or thirties with COVID-19, enrolled during active disease.

This chain uses TRBV5-1 with TRBJ1-5; no clear D. The germline CDR1 and CDR2 sequences are SGHRS and YFSETQ. The CDR3 loop spans 16 amino acids. Trimming took off 0 bases at V and 0 bases at J, with 10 bases between the two ends. The CDR3 DNA reads as TGCGCCAGCAGCTTGGGAGCAAGTAGTAGCAATCAGCCCCAGCATTTT. It codes for CASSLGASSSNQPQHF.

V usage is TRBV29-1 and J usage is TRBJ1-4; the match to TRBD1 covers 7 bases. The J segment lost 6 bases and the V segment lost 4 bases, leaving 20 bases of the junction unmatched. Germline assignment: CDR1 SQVTM and CDR2 ANQGSEA. The CDR3 spans 18 residues. Here the CDR3 reads CSVAGTARRGGSDEKLFF. The CDR3 DNA sequence: TGCAGCGTTGCAGGGACAGCTCGACGGGGGGGTTCGGATGAAAAACTGTTTTTT.

The chain uses TRBV2 and TRBJ2-2, with 9 nucleotides matching TRBD1. CDR3 length: 16 amino acids. Looked up from germline, CDR1 is SNHLY and CDR2 is FYNNEI. Trimming at V came to 3 bases and at J to 6 bases, leaving 8 bases not matched to a gene. The CDR3 region has the DNA TGTGCCAGCAGTGAGGTGGGGACAGGGATCCCCGGGGAGCTGTTTTTT. Translating gives CASSEVGTGIPGELFF.

The chain uses TRBV6-6 and TRBJ2-1; D uncertain. Trimming shortened V by 2 bases and J by 4 bases, and 12 bases separated the two germline ends. The germline gives CDR1 MNHNY, CDR2 SVGAGI (reference sequence). The CDR3 covers 15 residues. CDR3 sequence reads: CASSYTVTVYNEQFF. The CDR3 coding sequence is TGTGCCAGCAGTTACACTGTCACCGTTTACAATGAGCAGTTCTTC.

The chain employs TRBV4-2 and TRBJ1-2; 9 nucleotides align to TRBD1. The germline V gene has CDR1 LGHNA and CDR2 YNFKEQ. V lost 0 bases, J lost 1 base, and 9 bases stayed unmatched. The CDR3 extends over 18 amino acids. The CDR3: CASSQDRDRVYGNYGYTF. The CDR3 nucleotides read TGTGCCAGCAGCCAAGATAGGGACAGGGTATATGGTAACTATGGCTACACCTTC.

This rearrangement joins TRBV10-3 to TRBJ2-1; 12 bases match TRBD2. The CDR3 has 15 residues. CDR1 and CDR2 (germline): ENHRY, SYGVKD. J lost 6 bases, V lost 4 bases, and 4 bases had no gene match. In DNA, the CDR3 is TGTGCCATCAGTGCTAGCGGGAGGGAACTCAATGAGCAGTTCTTC. Protein: CAISASGRELNEQFF.

V usage is TRBV24-1 and J usage is TRBJ2-1, with D maybe TRBD2 (6 bases). This CDR3 is 13 amino acids long. Between the trimmed V and J ends, which lost 5 bases and 9 bases, there was a span of 13 bases. CDR1 is KGHDR and CDR2 is SFDVKD in the germline V gene. CDR3 region: CATSVTSSVEQFF. CDR3 nucleotides: TGTGCCACCAGTGTGACTAGTTCTGTTGAGCAGTTCTTC.

This chain connects TRBV5-4 to TRBJ1-5, with 9 bases that match TRBD1. The V and J ends lost 4 bases and 5 bases, in that order; junction bases with no gene match: 10. Germline CDR1 reads SGHNT; CDR2 reads YYREEE (reference sequence). The CDR3 length is 16 residues. CDR3 nucleotides: TGTGCCAGCAGCCACGAGACAGGGGGGGGAGATCAGCCCCAGCATTTT. Amino acids: CASSHETGGGDQPQHF.

This clone occurred once. CDR3: CASSSRGGLSSYEQYF. As DNA, the CDR3 is TGTGCCAGCAGCTCGAGGGGGGGGTTAAGCTCCTACGAGCAGTACTTC. The chain recombines TRBV13 with TRBJ2-7; tentative D call: TRBD2 (7 bases). Deletions cut 4 bases from V and 0 bases from J, with 16 bases between. This CDR3 has 16 amino acids. The germline V gene has CDR1 PRHDT and CDR2 FYEKMQ (reference sequence).

The chain uses TRBV28 and TRBJ1-2; a weak D match, TRBD1 (6 bases). V dropped 2 bases and J dropped 6 bases, with 16 bases sitting between them. CDR1 and CDR2 from the germline V gene are MDHEN and SYDVKM. There are 15 residues in the CDR3. The CDR3: CASSLVPRGADGYTF. Here the CDR3 DNA reads TGTGCCAGCAGTTTAGTCCCACGGGGGGCGGATGGCTACACCTTC.

This clone was seen a single time. At one boundary the junction diverges from the germline segment, which might be a read error. Here the CDR3 reads CVWSVRRAGELFF. CDR3 coding DNA: TGTGTCTGGAGTGTACGGCGGGCCGGGGAGCTGTTTTTT. The chain has TRBV30 and TRBJ2-2; perhaps TRBD2 as D (5 bases). The V gene's germline CDR1 is GTSNPN and CDR2 SVGIG (reference sequence). This CDR3 spans 13 amino acids.

The rearrangement uses TRBV12-5 and TRBJ2-3; TRBD2 aligns across 8 bases. This CDR3 is 16 amino acids long. Trimming cost V 5 bases and J 6 bases; bases outside gene matches: 13. The germline V gene encodes CDR1 LGHNT and CDR2 FRNRAP. The CDR3 region has the DNA TGTGCTAGTGGTCCTAAGTCAGCGGGAGTTGGCGATACGCAGTATTTT. Residues: CASGPKSAGVGDTQYF.

This rearrangement joins TRBV6-5 to TRBJ2-7; TRBD1 aligns across 10 bases. The CDR3 covers 15 residues. CDR1 MNHEY and CDR2 SVGAGI come from the germline V gene. V dropped 5 bases and J dropped 5; count of bases not matched to a gene: 9. The CDR3 here is CASSQGQGFYHEQYF. CDR3 coding DNA: TGTGCCAGCAGTCAGGGACAGGGGTTTTACCACGAGCAGTACTTC.

The chain recombines TRBV5-1 with TRBJ2-1; a possible D gene is TRBD2 (5 bases). This CDR3 has 13 amino acids. The ends were cut back, 0 bases at V and 7 bases at J, with 8 bases in the middle. Germline loops: CDR1 SGHRS, CDR2 YFSETQ. This CDR3 is CASSLAGGNEQFF. For the CDR3, the DNA is TGCGCCAGCAGCTTGGCCGGCGGGAATGAGCAGTTCTTC.

This chain connects TRBV11-2 to TRBJ1-1, with D possibly TRBD1 on 6 matching bases. CDR1 and CDR2 from the germline V gene are SGHAT and FQNNGV. V lost 5 bases and J lost 11, with 24 bases in between. The CDR3 loop spans 15 amino acids. The CDR3 bases are TGTGCCAGCAGCCCGATCGGGACGGGCAGGGGTCGGGCTTTCTTT. It is translated as CASSPIGTGRGRAFF.

V usage is TRBV30 and J usage is TRBJ1-4; D not resolved. The V gene's germline CDR1 is GTSNPN and CDR2 SVGIG (reference sequence). Trimming removed 4 bases from V and 5 bases from J, with 14 bases in between. The CDR3 has 14 amino acids. The CDR3 DNA sequence: TGTGCCTGGAAATCGTGGACTCTCAATGAAAAACTGTTTTTT. It codes for CAWKSWTLNEKLFF. Combining the CDR3 with reference TRBV30 and TRBJ1-4 gives the whole variable domain SQTIHQWPATLVQPVGSPLSLECTVEGTSNPNLYWYRQAAGRGLQLLFYSVGIGQISSEVPQNLSASRPQDRQFILSSKKLLLSDSGFYLCAWKSWTLNEKLFFGSGTQLSVL.

The chain is built from TRBV30 and TRBJ2-2, with a weak D call TRBD1 (6 bases). Trimming pared 3 bases from V and 1 base from J, leaving 9 bases between. Germline V gene sequence: CDR1 GTSNPN, CDR2 SVGIG (reference sequence). This CDR3 spans 14 amino acids. The DNA of the CDR3 is TGTGCCTGGAGAGGGGACATGAACACCGGGGAGCTGTTTTTT. Translating gives CAWRGDMNTGELFF. Full variable domain (rest looked up from reference TRBV30 and TRBJ2-2): SQTIHQWPATLVQPVGSPLSLECTVEGTSNPNLYWYRQAAGRGLQLLFYSVGIGQISSEVPQNLSASRPQDRQFILSSKKLLLSDSGFYLCAWRGDMNTGELFFGEGSRLTVL.

This rearrangement joins TRBV5-1 to TRBJ2-1; 10 positions match TRBD2. V shed 4 bases and J 2 bases; nucleotides not matched to a gene: 6. CDR3 length equals 16 residues. Germline loops: CDR1 SGHRS, CDR2 YFSETQ. The CDR3 DNA follows: TGCGCCAGCAGCACAATAGCGGGAGGCACCTACAATGAGCAGTTCTTC. Its protein product is CASSTIAGGTYNEQFF.

CDR3 sequence (DNA): TGCGCCAGCAGTGAGGGATTGGGACAGGGCACAGATACGCAGTATTTT. The encoded protein is CASSEGLGQGTDTQYF. The chain has TRBV10-1 and TRBJ2-3, with TRBD1 identical over 8 bases. The J segment lost 1 base and the V segment lost 2 bases, leaving 5 bases of the junction unmatched. Germline lookup yields CDR1 WNHNN and CDR2 SYGVQD (reference sequence). This CDR3 has 16 amino acids.

This chain uses TRBV2 with TRBJ2-1, with 14 bases matching TRBD2. Germline CDR1 SNHLY, CDR2 FYNNEI. V lost 2 bases and J lost 6; bases outside the gene matches: 15. There are 20 residues in the CDR3. This chain's CDR3 is CASSEPEPSLTSGRANEQFF. CDR3 sequence (DNA): TGTGCCAGCAGTGAACCAGAGCCGTCCTTGACTAGCGGGAGGGCCAATGAGCAGTTCTTC.

The chain is built from TRBV25-1 and TRBJ2-7; D gene ambiguous. V lost 6 bases, J lost 2 bases, and 17 bases lay in between. The CDR3 is made up of 15 amino acids. Germline CDR1 and CDR2: MGHDK and SYGVNS. CDR3 loop: CASRSKTVATYEQYF. Written as DNA, the CDR3 is TGTGCCAGCAGGTCCAAAACAGTCGCAACCTACGAGCAGTACTTC.

The chain couples TRBV7-8 to TRBJ2-3; D ambiguous. V lost 4 bases and J 2 bases, leaving 4 bases between the germline ends. The CDR3 has 12 amino acids. CDR1 is SGHVS, CDR2 FQNEAQ, per germline. The CDR3 sequence is CASSSYTDTQYF. The CDR3 DNA follows: TGTGCCAGCAGCTCGTACACAGATACGCAGTATTTT.

The chain joins TRBV14 to TRBJ2-3; TRBD2 matches 8 bases. The CDR3 is 16 residues long. V was pared by 4 bases and J by 1 base, with 7 bases of the junction left unmatched. The germline V gene has CDR1 SGHDN and CDR2 FVKESK. In DNA, the CDR3 is TGTGCCAGCAGCCCCGGACTAGCTTGGGGCACAGATACGCAGTATTTT. Its translation: CASSPGLAWGTDTQYF.

The rearrangement joins TRBV29-1 to TRBJ2-2; D remains ambiguous. CDR3 length: 14 amino acids. V lost 1 base, J lost 0 bases, and 6 bases lay in between. CDR1 and CDR2 (germline): SQVTM, ANQGSEA. The CDR3 region is CSVEVSPNTGELFF. Here the CDR3 DNA reads TGCAGCGTTGAAGTATCCCCGAACACCGGGGAGCTGTTTTTT.

This sequence joins TRBV10-2 and TRBJ1-3; D not certain. This CDR3 spans 14 amino acids. V was shortened by 2 bases and J by 6 bases, with 11 bases between the two germline ends. Germline V CDR1 and CDR2: WSHSY, SAAADI. CDR3 in amino acids: CASSEESGLNTIYF. CDR3 coding DNA: TGCGCCAGCAGTGAGGAGTCAGGACTAAACACCATATATTTT.

V usage is TRBV5-4 and J usage is TRBJ2-2, with a possible D match to TRBD1 (5 bases). The length of the CDR3 is 15 residues. V lost 1 base and J 0 bases, leaving 7 bases between the germline ends. CDR1 SGHNT and CDR2 YYREEE come from the germline V gene (reference sequence). CDR3 coding DNA: TGTGCCAGCAGCTTGCCAGGGTCGAACACCGGGGAGCTGTTTTTT. As protein: CASSLPGSNTGELFF. Supplemented by reference TRBV5-4 and TRBJ2-2, the full variable domain reads ETGVTQSPTHLIKTRGQQVTLRCSSQSGHNTVSWYQQALGQGPQFIFQYYREEENGRGNFPPRFSGLQFPNYSSELNVNALELDDSALYLCASSLPGSNTGELFFGEGSRLTVL.

This clone was detected a few times. The chain employs TRBV29-1 and TRBJ2-1; 9 bases are a match to TRBD1. Germline V CDR1 and CDR2: SQVTM, ANQGSEA. The CDR3 has 14 amino acids. V trimming: 7 bases; J trimming: 8 bases; junction bases outside the gene matches: 12. CDR3 DNA sequence: TGCAGCGCCGTTTCCGGGACAGGGACCCATGAGCAGTTCTTC. Encoded protein: CSAVSGTGTHEQFF.

V is TRBV19 and J is TRBJ2-1; D unclear. This CDR3 is built from 14 residues. The ends were cut back, 9 bases at V and 0 bases at J, with 12 bases in the middle. CDR1 and CDR2 (germline): LNHDA, SQIVND (reference sequence). CDR3 sequence (DNA): TGTGCCAGCTCCGGCGGAAGCTCCTACAATGAGCAGTTCTTC. Amino acids: CASSGGSSYNEQFF.